This T cell receptor beta chain was sequenced during a study of regulatory T cells in long-lasting Graves disease. Study as a whole: Recently diagnosed Graves' patients had received antithyroid drugs for under 3 months.

As to time point: newly diagnosed GD, antithyroid drugs for less than 3 months. Generation of the TCR library employed RNA extracted from PBMCs. In building TCR beta libraries, iRepertoire HTBI primers were used together with Arm-PCR of CDR3 regions. TCRdb used MiXCR to reprocess the multiplex PCR reads, holding one entry per CDR3 protein. The table shows around 480,000 distinct CDR3 sequences, with about a sixth occurring only once. These data also formed part of another study, on T cells in Graves' hyperthyroidism and ophthalmopathy. That paper adds: Researchers barred patients who had uncontrolled infection, other autoimmune disease, pregnancy or lactation.

The sample here was peripheral blood mononuclear cells (PBMCs), taken at new diagnosis, from a patient treated with antithyroid drugs. This TCR derives from a man in his forties or fifties with Graves disease.

CDR3 nucleotide sequence: TGCGCCAGCAGCTTGGTCCCGGGACAGGGGGCCATCTACGAGCAGTACTTC. Encoded protein: CASSLVPGQGAIYEQYF. V gene TRBV5-1 combines with J gene TRBJ2-7, with TRBD1 matching 12 bases. Per germline, CDR1 SGHRS and CDR2 YFSETQ. This CDR3 contains 17 residues. The junction had 7 bases not matched to a gene; V was cut back by 0 bases and J by 3 bases. Drawing the rest from reference TRBV5-1 and TRBJ2-7, the complete variable domain is KAGVTQTPRYLIKTRGQQVTLSCSPISGHRSVSWYQQTPGQGLQFLFEYFSETQRNKGNFPGRFSGRQFSNSRSEMNVSTLELGDSALYLCASSLVPGQGAIYEQYFGPGTRLTVT.